Below, 23 T cell receptor beta chains from the same sample are listed, as sequenced in a study of blood T cell repertoires in COVID-19. Data came from immunoSEQ multiplex PCR; TCRdb stores just in-frame clones and leaves some out. The repertoire has 85,000 to 130,000 clones, 76% of them found once; the top ten carry 5% to 7.5%. The source material was peripheral blood. These receptors all come from a man at least 80 years old with COVID-19, enrolled during active disease.

This chain uses TRBV30 with TRBJ2-3; TRBD1 is a possible D gene (5 bases). Per the germline V gene, CDR1 is GTSNPN and CDR2 is SVGIG (reference sequence). The V gene lost 3 bases and the J gene lost 0 bases, with 7 bases spanning the gap. The CDR3 sequence is 13 residues long. Here the CDR3 DNA reads TGTGCCTGGAGACAGGCTAGCACAGATACGCAGTATTTT. The encoded protein is CAWRQASTDTQYF.

This chain joins TRBV6-5 and TRBJ1-5, with TRBD1 matching over 9 bases. Looked up from germline, CDR1 is MNHEY and CDR2 is SVGAGI. The CDR3 has 14 amino acids. The junction had 7 bases not matched to a gene; V was cut back by 8 bases and J by 5 bases. The CDR3 coding sequence is TGTGCCAGCGGATCCGGGACAGGGTATCAGCCCCAGCATTTT. Protein product: CASGSGTGYQPQHF.

The chain recombines TRBV4-1 with TRBJ2-3; 12 nucleotides match TRBD2. From germline, CDR1 is MGHRA and CDR2 YSYEKL. This CDR3 region has 19 residues. Losses at the gene ends were 4 bases for V and 4 bases for J; bases not matched to a gene: 15. For the CDR3, the DNA is TGCGCCAGCAGCCCGAATCTAGCGGGAGGGCCCTACCGCGCAGATACGCAGTATTTT. This translates into CASSPNLAGGPYRADTQYF.

About this clone itself: Other DNA sequences within the sample encode an identical CDR3. The chain couples TRBV28 to TRBJ1-1, with D perhaps matching TRBD1 (5 bases). CDR1 is MDHEN and CDR2 is SYDVKM in the germline V gene. The CDR3 covers 13 residues. Trimming removed 1 base from V and 6 bases from J, with 9 bases in between. CDR3 in DNA: TGTGCCAGCAGTTTATCCCAGGGTCCTGAAGCTTTCTTT. It is translated as CASSLSQGPEAFF. Looking up the rest from reference TRBV28 and TRBJ1-1 gives the full variable domain: DVKVTQSSRYLVKRTGEKVFLECVQDMDHENMFWYRQDPGLGLRLIYFSYDVKMKEKGDIPEGYSVSREKKERFSLILESASTNQTSMYLCASSLSQGPEAFFGQGTRLTVV.

The chain uses TRBV3-1 (or the pseudogene TRBV3-2) and TRBJ1-2; D call uncertain. Trimming took 2 bases from V and 0 from J, leaving 4 bases between them. Germline CDR1 is LGHDT and CDR2 is YNNKEL (reference sequence). The CDR3 runs 13 residues. CDR3 amino acids: CASSQRANYGYTF. The CDR3 bases are TGTGCCAGCAGCCAAAGAGCTAACTATGGCTACACCTTC.

The V gene is TRBV9, the J gene TRBJ1-1; D is unresolved. V was cut by 0 bases and J by 4 bases, with 13 bases left in between. Germline V gene data show CDR1 as SGDLS and CDR2 as YYNGEE. The CDR3 sequence is 15 residues long. The CDR3 nucleotides read TGTGCCAGCAGCGTAGTTCCCACCGGCGGCACTGAAGCTTTCTTT. This translates into CASSVVPTGGTEAFF.

In this sample, this clone turned up a few times. At the DNA level, this CDR3 is encoded by other sequences in the same sample as well. This chain uses TRBV28 with TRBJ2-3, with 8 bases matching TRBD1. J lost 4 bases, V lost 6 bases, and 6 bases had no gene match. The CDR3 has 14 amino acids. CDR1 MDHEN and CDR2 SYDVKM come from the germline V gene. The CDR3 spells CASSYGQGADTQYF. In DNA form, the CDR3 reads TGTGCCAGCAGCTACGGACAGGGAGCAGATACGCAGTATTTT.

Of note for this clone: The sample contains more than one DNA sequence encoding this CDR3. CDR3 sequence (DNA): TGTGCCAGCAGTAGCAATTCACCCCTCCACTTT. It translates to CASSSNSPLHF. V and J are TRBV6-5 and TRBJ1-6; D remains ambiguous. With 5 bases removed from V and 7 bases from J, the gap between germline ends came to 3 bases. The CDR3 is 11 residues long. The germline CDR1 and CDR2 sequences are MNHEY and SVGAGI.

The gene calls are TRBV7-6 and TRBJ1-4; perhaps TRBD1 as D (5 bases). The V end lost 5 bases, the J end lost 7 bases, and 20 bases lay between the germline ends. The length of the CDR3 is 16 residues. The germline V gene encodes CDR1 SGHVS and CDR2 FNYEAQ. CDR3 in amino acids: CASSPLGVGRSEKLFF. CDR3 DNA sequence: TGTGCCAGCAGCCCCTTAGGGGTCGGAAGGAGTGAAAAACTGTTTTTT.

The V gene is TRBV5-1, the J gene TRBJ1-4, with D tentatively TRBD1 (6 bases). V dropped 4 bases and J dropped 6 bases, with 10 bases sitting between them. Germline CDR1 reads SGHRS; CDR2 reads YFSETQ. The CDR3 has 13 residues. The CDR3 spells CASSRGTDEKLFF. CDR3 sequence (DNA): TGCGCCAGCAGCAGGGGGACGGATGAAAAACTGTTTTTT. The whole variable domain, remainder taken from reference TRBV5-1 and TRBJ1-4, is KAGVTQTPRYLIKTRGQQVTLSCSPISGHRSVSWYQQTPGQGLQFLFEYFSETQRNKGNFPGRFSGRQFSNSRSEMNVSTLELGDSALYLCASSRGTDEKLFFGSGTQLSVL.

The genes are TRBV6-5 and TRBJ1-2; the D is unclear. V was pared by 4 bases and J by 3 bases, with 6 bases between. The CDR3 sequence is 12 residues long. CDR1 MNHEY and CDR2 SVGAGI come from the germline V gene. The CDR3 here is CASSSVDYGYTF. The CDR3 bases are TGTGCCAGCAGTTCAGTCGACTATGGCTACACCTTC.

The chain joins TRBV29-1 to TRBJ2-5, with D tentatively TRBD2 (6 bases). V lost 2 bases, J lost 2 bases, and 9 bases lay in between. Germline V gives CDR1 SQVTM, CDR2 ANQGSEA. The length of the CDR3 is 13 residues. CDR3 in amino acids: CSVETGLQETQYF. CDR3 DNA sequence: TGCAGCGTTGAAACGGGACTTCAAGAGACCCAGTACTTC.

The rearrangement links TRBV7-4 to TRBJ1-2; unclear D gene. Germline V lookup: CDR1 SGHVT, CDR2 SQSDAQ. V lost 0 bases and J 0 bases, leaving 8 bases between the germline ends. The CDR3 is 15 residues long. In DNA form, the CDR3 reads TGTGCCAGCAGCTTAGCGCAGGCTCCTAACTATGGCTACACCTTC. This codes for CASSLAQAPNYGYTF.

J is TRBJ2-3 and V is TRBV28, with TRBD2 identical over 7 bases. The CDR3 totals 16 residues. The germline CDR1 and CDR2 sequences are MDHEN and SYDVKM. V dropped 6 bases and J dropped 4; count of bases not matched to a gene: 13. The CDR3 sequence: CASRPVGREYADTQYF. CDR3 DNA sequence: TGTGCCAGCAGGCCCGTTGGGCGGGAGTATGCAGATACGCAGTATTTT.

In this sample, this clone turned up a few times. The chain uses TRBV4-1 and TRBJ1-2, with 7 positions matching TRBD1. Per germline, CDR1 MGHRA and CDR2 YSYEKL. This CDR3 is 13 amino acids long. V was clipped by 5 bases and J by 4 bases; unmatched bases: 4. The CDR3 loop is CASSGTELYGYTF. Here the CDR3 DNA reads TGCGCCAGCAGCGGGACAGAGCTCTATGGCTACACCTTC.

This chain connects TRBV7-2 to TRBJ2-1, with D possibly being TRBD1 (5 bases). The CDR3 runs 15 residues. Trimming pared 2 bases from V and 3 bases from J, leaving 11 bases between. Germline V gene lookup returns CDR1 SGHTA and CDR2 FQGNSA. The CDR3 here is CASSLSWGSYNEQFF. For the CDR3, the DNA is TGTGCCAGCAGCTTATCATGGGGCAGCTACAATGAGCAGTTCTTC.

The chain employs TRBV5-1 and TRBJ1-1, with 8 bases that match TRBD1. J lost 4 bases, V lost 3 bases, and 5 bases had no gene match. The CDR3 sequence is 14 residues long. Germline V lookup: CDR1 SGHRS, CDR2 YFSETQ. The CDR3 spells CASSSQGAGTEAFF. CDR3 DNA: TGCGCCAGCAGCTCCCAGGGGGCGGGCACTGAAGCTTTCTTT.

The chain combines TRBV3-1 (or the pseudogene TRBV3-2) with TRBJ1-6; D gene ambiguous. Looked up from germline, CDR1 is LGHDT and CDR2 is YNNKEL (reference sequence). CDR3 length: 13 residues. V lost 3 bases and J lost 9, with 9 bases in between. The CDR3 DNA sequence: TGTGCCAGCAGCCAGCCTCGGGTTTCACCCCTCCACTTT. This translates into CASSQPRVSPLHF.

The chain links TRBV9 to TRBJ1-1, with 7 bases aligning to TRBD1. Germline V gene data show CDR1 as SGDLS and CDR2 as YYNGEE. This CDR3 has 13 amino acids. The V gene end was trimmed by 5 bases and the J gene end by 1 base; junction bases not matched to a gene: 2. CDR3 sequence: CASSGQENTEAFF. CDR3 in DNA: TGTGCCAGCAGTGGACAGGAGAACACTGAAGCTTTCTTT. The whole variable domain, filled in from reference TRBV9 and TRBJ1-1, reads DSGVTQTPKHLITATGQRVTLRCSPRSGDLSVYWYQQSLDQGLQFLIQYYNGEERAKGNILERFSAQQFPDLHSELNLSSLELGDSALYFCASSGQENTEAFFGQGTRLTVV.

This chain links TRBV7-9 with TRBJ2-3, with 8 bases aligning to TRBD2. The V and J ends lost 5 bases and 2 bases, in that order; junction bases with no gene match: 12. CDR1 is SEHNR and CDR2 is FQNEAQ in the germline V gene (reference sequence). This CDR3 has 17 residues. CDR3 nucleotides: TGTGCCAGCAGCGCTCCCACGACTAGCGCAAACACAGATACGCAGTATTTT. Its protein product is CASSAPTTSANTDTQYF.

The CDR3 reads CASSLDRGRYNEQFF. The CDR3 nucleotides read TGTGCCAGCAGCTTAGACAGGGGGCGGTACAATGAGCAGTTCTTC. The genes are TRBV7-8 and TRBJ2-1; 9 nucleotides agree with TRBD1. CDR1 is SGHVS, CDR2 FQNEAQ, per germline. J was trimmed by 4 bases and V by 1 base; bases with no gene match: 2. The CDR3 consists of 15 residues.

V gene TRBV6-5 combines with J gene TRBJ2-7; tentative D call: TRBD2 (6 bases). The CDR3 contains 13 residues. The germline gives CDR1 MNHEY, CDR2 SVGAGI. The V end lost 2 bases, the J end lost 6 bases, and 11 bases lay between the germline ends. The CDR3 loop reads CASSYVGSGEQYF. The CDR3 nucleotides read TGTGCCAGCAGTTACGTCGGGAGTGGCGAGCAGTACTTC.

This clone was counted only a few times. The genes are TRBV28 and TRBJ1-2, with 10 bases identical to TRBD1. The trim removed 8 bases at V and 13 bases at J, leaving 10 bases unmatched. This CDR3 has 12 amino acids. Germline-derived CDR1 and CDR2 are MDHEN and SYDVKM. The CDR3 DNA is TGTGCCAGCTCCGACAGGGGGCAGGTCGTCACCTTC. It yields the protein CASSDRGQVVTF.